This is a list of T cell receptor beta chains from one sample in a study of sequential checkpoint blockade in melanoma. The method was immunoSEQ multiplex PCR; TCRdb's version includes in-frame clones alone and lacks a portion of them. The sample lists tens of thousands of clones, more than 25% occurring once. Material: tumor tissue (inferred from file names), obtained from a patient given nivolumab and ipilimumab in sequence. These receptors were taken from a human donor with melanoma. The conserved cysteine and the conserved F or W are not part of the CDR3 here.

CDR3aa: ASSSGVGEQF
v_gene: TRBV27
j_gene: TRBJ2-1

CDR3aa: ASNLQTGINGYT
v_gene: TRBV19
j_gene: TRBJ1-2

CDR3aa: AWSEQGNQPQH
v_gene: TRBV30
j_gene: TRBJ1-5

CDR3aa: ASSLASSANTGELF
v_gene: TRBV5-1
j_gene: TRBJ2-2

CDR3aa: ASSVGGLTGILNTEAF
v_gene: TRBV9
j_gene: TRBJ1-1

CDR3aa: AIRHRENNSPLH
v_gene: TRBV6-8
j_gene: TRBJ1-6

CDR3aa: ATQGSNSPLH
v_gene: TRBV28
j_gene: TRBJ1-6

CDR3aa: ASSIKGGTGYEQY
v_gene: TRBV7-4
j_gene: TRBJ2-7

CDR3aa: ASSLAENTEAF
v_gene: TRBV23-1
j_gene: TRBJ1-1

CDR3aa: ASSLGRAGFTDTQY
v_gene: TRBV11-3
j_gene: TRBJ2-3

CDR3aa: ASSPSAEAGNTIY
v_gene: TRBV19
j_gene: TRBJ1-3

CDR3aa: ASSLPQGNNYGYT
v_gene: TRBV11-3
j_gene: TRBJ1-2

CDR3aa: ASSFVGGQGPLEQY
v_gene: TRBV11-3
j_gene: TRBJ2-7

CDR3aa: SGNYREWSSYNEQF
v_gene: TRBV29-1
j_gene: TRBJ2-1

CDR3aa: ASSPGANYGYT
v_gene: TRBV7-2
j_gene: TRBJ1-2

CDR3aa: ASISAGGTDTQY
v_gene: TRBV28
j_gene: TRBJ2-3

CDR3aa: ASGLGLAGAYEQY
v_gene: TRBV12-5
j_gene: TRBJ2-7

CDR3aa: ASSFRGSGIYEQY
v_gene: TRBV11-3
j_gene: TRBJ2-7

CDR3aa: ASRKPGQAFYGYT
v_gene: TRBV28
j_gene: TRBJ1-2

CDR3aa: ASSLLFSGRDTGELF
v_gene: TRBV6-8
j_gene: TRBJ2-2

CDR3aa: ASSPTLSSYSQETQY
v_gene: TRBV18
j_gene: TRBJ2-5

CDR3aa: ASSRDRTNQPQH
v_gene: TRBV4-1
j_gene: TRBJ1-5

CDR3aa: ASTQGTARGTQY
v_gene: TRBV12-5
j_gene: TRBJ2-5

CDR3aa: ASSTWVARDNEQF
v_gene: TRBV19
j_gene: TRBJ2-1

CDR3aa: ASSLLENTEAF
v_gene: TRBV7-8
j_gene: TRBJ1-1

CDR3aa: ASSYFPGKSYEQY
v_gene: TRBV6-8
j_gene: TRBJ2-7

CDR3aa: ASSFGSQGTEAF
v_gene: TRBV28
j_gene: TRBJ1-1

CDR3aa: ASSVRDRTNYGYT
v_gene: TRBV19
j_gene: TRBJ1-2

CDR3aa: ASGRKANTGELF
v_gene: TRBV6-8
j_gene: TRBJ2-2

CDR3aa: ASSLDGRGTEAF
v_gene: TRBV11-3
j_gene: TRBJ1-1

CDR3aa: ASSPNSSGRRGEQF
v_gene: TRBV4-1
j_gene: TRBJ2-1

CDR3aa: ASRVAMGQGSTGELF
v_gene: TRBV11-3
j_gene: TRBJ2-2

CDR3aa: ASSSTPYYGNTGELF
v_gene: TRBV11-3
j_gene: TRBJ2-2

CDR3aa: ASRTTGSGGELF
v_gene: TRBV6-8
j_gene: TRBJ2-2

CDR3aa: ASSGRGRTNEKLF
v_gene: TRBV6-8
j_gene: TRBJ1-4

CDR3aa: ASSLYSGGPTDTQY
v_gene: TRBV5-1
j_gene: TRBJ2-3

CDR3aa: ASSLGLTGGTDTQY
v_gene: TRBV6-8
j_gene: TRBJ2-3

CDR3aa: ASSSIGTGGSPLH
v_gene: TRBV6-8
j_gene: TRBJ1-6

CDR3aa: ASSQASGRRGNEQF
v_gene: TRBV4-1
j_gene: TRBJ2-1

CDR3aa: ASSVSGGSFTGELF
v_gene: TRBV9
j_gene: TRBJ2-2

CDR3aa: ASSLNVLETQY
v_gene: TRBV23-1
j_gene: TRBJ2-5

CDR3aa: ASSSRLAGVQETQY
v_gene: TRBV5-1
j_gene: TRBJ2-5

CDR3aa: ASLPPPGQGAQEQY
v_gene: TRBV28
j_gene: TRBJ2-7

CDR3aa: ASSMAGEIVAF
v_gene: TRBV10-2
j_gene: TRBJ1-1

CDR3aa: ASSGPPWGYGYT
v_gene: TRBV25-1
j_gene: TRBJ1-2

CDR3aa: ASRRAGGGETQY
v_gene: TRBV6-8
j_gene: TRBJ2-5

CDR3aa: ASTTRDRGSHEQY
v_gene: TRBV19
j_gene: TRBJ2-7

CDR3aa: ASSPTHSTDSPLH
v_gene: TRBV9
j_gene: TRBJ1-6

CDR3aa: ASSETPSPRDEQF
v_gene: TRBV6-8
j_gene: TRBJ2-1

CDR3aa: ASSLYMIPRGLF
v_gene: TRBV11-3
j_gene: TRBJ2-2